The 26 T cell receptor beta chains below come from one sample, sequenced in a study of T cells in tuberculosis. TCRdb's copy holds only in-frame clones and misses some; the assay was immunoSEQ multiplex PCR. The table has 25,000 to 30,000 clones, just over 90% seen once; the top ten hold around 4.9%. The sample was PBMCs. The receptor source for this set is a donor aged 10 to 29 with latent tuberculosis or without tuberculosis infection.

V gene TRBV6-5 combines with J gene TRBJ2-2; 7 bases agree with TRBD1. V trimming: 4 bases; J trimming: 4 bases; junction bases outside the gene matches: 6. The length of the CDR3 is 15 residues. Germline lookup yields CDR1 MNHEY and CDR2 SVGAGI. CDR3 DNA sequence: TGTGCCAGCAGTTCTGGCAGGGGGTCCACCGGGGAGCTGTTTTTT. This translates into CASSSGRGSTGELFF.

This chain uses TRBV5-6 with TRBJ2-7; D gene unclear. This CDR3 region has 13 residues. Germline CDR1 SGHDT, CDR2 YYEEEE. The V end lost 1 base, the J end lost 2 bases, and 7 bases lay between the germline ends. This CDR3 reads CASSLFSAYEQYF. The CDR3 nucleotides read TGTGCCAGCAGCTTGTTTTCCGCCTACGAGCAGTACTTC.

The genes are TRBV19 and TRBJ1-5; D might be TRBD1 (5 bases). The CDR3 has 18 amino acids. In germline, CDR1 is LNHDA, CDR2 SQIVND (reference sequence). V dropped 0 bases and J dropped 0 bases, with 15 bases sitting between them. In DNA form, the CDR3 reads TGTGCCAGTAGTATAGATCTGGAGGGGACCTATAGCAATCAGCCCCAGCATTTT. Protein product: CASSIDLEGTYSNQPQHF.

The chain carries TRBV5-5 and TRBJ2-7, with 7 bases lining up with TRBD1. The CDR3 is made up of 17 amino acids. Germline V gene lookup returns CDR1 SGHKS and CDR2 YYEKEE (reference sequence). Losses at the gene ends were 4 bases for V and 2 bases for J; bases not matched to a gene: 15. The CDR3 nucleotides read TGTGCCAGCAGCAAAGCCCCGACAGGGATTCTCACCTACGAGCAGTACTTC. It is translated as CASSKAPTGILTYEQYF.

The table lists this clone with a few counts. The CDR3 DNA sequence: TGTGCCTGGAGTAATAAGGGACTAGCTCACAATGAGCAGTTCTTC. Protein: CAWSNKGLAHNEQFF. The rearrangement links TRBV30 to TRBJ2-1; 9 bases are shared with TRBD2. The germline V gene encodes CDR1 GTSNPN and CDR2 SVGIG (reference sequence). The CDR3 covers 15 residues. V shed 2 bases and J 5 bases; nucleotides not matched to a gene: 7. Variable domain in full (rest from reference TRBV30 and TRBJ2-1): SQTIHQWPATLVQPVGSPLSLECTVEGTSNPNLYWYRQAAGRGLQLLFYSVGIGQISSEVPQNLSASRPQDRQFILSSKKLLLSDSGFYLCAWSNKGLAHNEQFFGPGTRLTVL.

Only a few counts were recorded for this clone. The chain carries TRBV6-4 and TRBJ2-2, with TRBD2 identical over 13 bases. Unmatched junction bases numbered 7, after V lost 5 bases and J lost 4 bases. The germline V gene encodes CDR1 MRHNA and CDR2 SNTAGT. This CDR3 contains 17 residues. CDR3 sequence: CASSRELAGGSTGELFF. The DNA of the CDR3 is TGTGCCAGCAGTCGAGAACTAGCGGGAGGGAGCACCGGGGAGCTGTTTTTT.

V is TRBV11-2 and J is TRBJ2-7, with a possible D match to TRBD2 (6 bases). The CDR3 loop spans 13 amino acids. V lost 1 base and J 3 bases, leaving 7 bases between the germline ends. Germline assignment: CDR1 SGHAT and CDR2 FQNNGV. CDR3: CASSLAGVYEQYF. The DNA of the CDR3 is TGTGCCAGCAGCTTAGCGGGAGTCTACGAGCAGTACTTC.

The gene calls are TRBV4-1 and TRBJ1-2; D possibly corresponds to TRBD1 (6 bases). Germline V gene data show CDR1 as MGHRA and CDR2 as YSYEKL. The CDR3 length is 15 residues. V was clipped by 4 bases and J by 2 bases, with 14 bases between them. CDR3 region: CASSPLQGRNYGYTF. CDR3 DNA: TGCGCCAGCAGCCCCTTACAGGGTAGAAACTATGGCTACACCTTC.

This chain joins TRBV4-1 and TRBJ1-2; possible D gene TRBD1, 6 bases. Germline V gene sequence: CDR1 MGHRA, CDR2 YSYEKL. This CDR3 is 16 amino acids long. V was cut by 2 bases and J by 3 bases, with 16 bases left in between. CDR3 nucleotide sequence: TGCGCCAGCAGCCAAAAAGAAGGGGGAAGAGACTATGGCTACACCTTC. Residues: CASSQKEGGRDYGYTF.

The J gene is TRBJ2-2, the V gene TRBV30; 9 bases are shared with TRBD2. The V gene end was trimmed by 4 bases and the J gene end by 5 bases; junction bases not matched to a gene: 5. The CDR3 contains 14 residues. From germline, CDR1 is GTSNPN and CDR2 SVGIG (reference sequence). The DNA for the CDR3 is TGTGCCTGGAAGCTAGCGGGATGGACCGGGGAGCTGTTTTTT. Translated: CAWKLAGWTGELFF.

The CDR3 reads CASSLLAGTVSGANVLTF. Here the CDR3 DNA reads TGTGCCAGCAGCTTGCTAGCGGGCACCGTCTCTGGGGCCAACGTCCTGACTTTC. The chain is built from TRBV5-6 and TRBJ2-6; 8 nucleotides line up with TRBD2. The CDR3 totals 18 residues. J lost 0 bases, V lost 1 base, and 6 bases had no gene match. The germline V gene has CDR1 SGHDT and CDR2 YYEEEE. Full variable domain (rest looked up from reference TRBV5-6 and TRBJ2-6): DAGVTQSPTHLIKTRGQQVTLRCSPKSGHDTVSWYQQALGQGPQFIFQYYEEEERQRGNFPDRFSGHQFPNYSSELNVNALLLGDSALYLCASSLLAGTVSGANVLTFGAGSRLTVL.

V usage is TRBV28 and J usage is TRBJ1-4; D not certain. V lost 4 bases and J lost 0, with 15 bases in between. Germline V gene sequence: CDR1 MDHEN, CDR2 SYDVKM. This CDR3 is 17 amino acids long. CDR3 sequence: CASSSPTNIATNEKLFF. The CDR3 DNA sequence: TGTGCCAGCAGTTCACCAACTAACATAGCAACTAATGAAAAACTGTTTTTT.

The V gene is TRBV28, the J gene TRBJ2-2; 10 nucleotides match TRBD1. V dropped 3 bases and J dropped 5; count of bases not matched to a gene: 3. The CDR3 loop spans 15 amino acids. Germline CDR1 reads MDHEN; CDR2 reads SYDVKM. CDR3 coding DNA: TGTGCCAGCAGTTTTTCGGGACAGGGGACCGGGGAGCTGTTTTTT. It is translated as CASSFSGQGTGELFF.

The chain recombines TRBV20-1 with TRBJ2-7, with D perhaps matching TRBD1 (6 bases). This CDR3 contains 11 residues. Germline values: CDR1 DFQATT, CDR2 SNEGSKA (reference sequence). V was shortened by 7 bases and J by 4 bases, with 11 bases between the two germline ends. The CDR3 DNA sequence: TGCAGTGTCCTCAGGGGTTACGAGCAGTACTTC. Encoded protein: CSVLRGYEQYF.

This chain links TRBV11-3 with TRBJ2-3; 9 nucleotides match TRBD2. The CDR3 consists of 14 residues. Trimming cost V 6 bases and J 3 bases; bases outside gene matches: 4. Germline V gene data show CDR1 as SGHNT and CDR2 as YENEEA. CDR3 sequence: CASSMGLATDTQYF. The CDR3, as DNA: TGTGCCAGCAGTATGGGACTAGCAACAGATACGCAGTATTTT.

This clone was seen once. This rearrangement joins TRBV6-5 to TRBJ2-3; 8 bases line up with TRBD1. Germline CDR1 and CDR2: MNHEY and SVGAGI. The CDR3 runs to 12 residues. With V trimmed by 6 bases and J by 10 bases, 6 bases remained unmatched. In nucleotides, the CDR3 is TGTGCCAGCAGCTACGGACAGGGTCCGCAGTATTTT. Its translation is CASSYGQGPQYF.

This clone was seen once. This chain links TRBV19 with TRBJ1-5; 7 bases align to TRBD1. The V and J ends lost 6 bases and 6 bases, in that order; junction bases with no gene match: 5. From germline, CDR1 is LNHDA and CDR2 SQIVND (reference sequence). The length of the CDR3 is 13 residues. CDR3 sequence reads: CASSRQGAQPQHF. In nucleotides, the CDR3 is TGTGCCAGTAGCCGACAGGGAGCTCAGCCCCAGCATTTT.

This chain links TRBV7-2 with TRBJ1-2; 8 nucleotides line up with TRBD1. Trimming took 4 bases from V and 3 from J; bases not matched to a gene: 4. This CDR3 comprises 14 residues. Germline CDR1 reads SGHTA; CDR2 reads FQGNSA. CDR3: CASSSKDRDYGYTF. For the CDR3, the DNA is TGTGCCAGCAGCTCAAAGGACAGGGACTATGGCTACACCTTC.

This chain's CDR3 is CASSTGQGGYNEQFF. Written as DNA, the CDR3 is TGCGCCAGCAGCACCGGACAGGGGGGATACAATGAGCAGTTCTTC. The J gene is TRBJ2-1, the V gene TRBV5-1; TRBD1 matches at 10 bases. The CDR3 is 15 residues long. After removal of 4 bases from V and 4 bases from J, the junction contained 5 bases not matched to a gene. Looked up from germline, CDR1 is SGHRS and CDR2 is YFSETQ.

The genes are TRBV4-1 and TRBJ1-1; D uncertain. The CDR3 spans 14 residues. Trimming stripped 0 bases from V and 1 base from J, with 6 bases between. Germline values: CDR1 MGHRA, CDR2 YSYEKL. This CDR3 reads CASSQDLQNTEAFF. The CDR3 DNA sequence: TGCGCCAGCAGCCAAGATTTACAGAACACTGAAGCTTTCTTT.

V gene TRBV6-1 combines with J gene TRBJ1-2; 10 bases agree with TRBD1. V was clipped by 2 bases and J by 8 bases; unmatched bases: 8. Germline CDR1 is MNHNS and CDR2 is SASEGT. CDR3 length: 15 residues. CDR3 protein: CASSEYLGQGKGYTF. Here the CDR3 DNA reads TGTGCCAGCAGTGAATACCTGGGACAGGGGAAAGGCTACACCTTC.

The chain joins TRBV28 to TRBJ2-2; D possibly corresponds to TRBD2 (5 bases). The V end lost 10 bases, the J end lost 1 base, and 16 bases lay between the germline ends. In germline, CDR1 is MDHEN, CDR2 SYDVKM. The CDR3 is 15 residues long. The CDR3 region is CATMGPGWNTGELFF. The CDR3 DNA is TGTGCCACAATGGGTCCGGGGTGGAACACCGGGGAGCTGTTTTTT. The complete variable domain, with remaining parts taken from reference TRBV28 and TRBJ2-2, reads DVKVTQSSRYLVKRTGEKVFLECVQDMDHENMFWYRQDPGLGLRLIYFSYDVKMKEKGDIPEGYSVSREKKERFSLILESASTNQTSMYLCATMGPGWNTGELFFGEGSRLTVL.

The J gene is TRBJ2-3, the V gene TRBV28, with D possibly being TRBD2 (6 bases). Trimming removed 6 bases from V and 0 bases from J, with 13 bases in between. The CDR3 runs to 15 residues. Germline CDR1 reads MDHEN; CDR2 reads SYDVKM. Written as DNA, the CDR3 is TGTGCCAGCAGGAACCCCGGGACTAGCACAGATACGCAGTATTTT. Amino acid sequence: CASRNPGTSTDTQYF.

The gene calls are TRBV28 and TRBJ1-5; 8 positions match TRBD1. Germline CDR1 reads MDHEN; CDR2 reads SYDVKM. V lost 4 bases and J lost 0; bases outside the gene matches: 11. The CDR3 runs 18 residues. In DNA, the CDR3 is TGTGCCAGCAGTTCCCGGGACAGGCGCCGTTATAGCAATCAGCCCCAGCATTTT. Amino acids: CASSSRDRRRYSNQPQHF.

V and J are TRBV7-4 and TRBJ2-1, with 8 positions matching TRBD1. The germline CDR1 and CDR2 sequences are SGHVT and SQSDAQ. V lost 2 bases and J lost 6; bases outside the gene matches: 9. The CDR3 covers 16 residues. CDR3 in amino acids: CASSLQSGGSVNEQFF. Here the CDR3 DNA reads TGTGCCAGCAGCTTACAGTCAGGGGGCTCGGTCAATGAGCAGTTCTTC.

This chain connects TRBV2 to TRBJ1-1, with 7 nucleotides matching TRBD1. Unmatched junction bases numbered 5, after V lost 8 bases and J lost 2 bases. The CDR3 covers 13 residues. The germline V gene has CDR1 SNHLY and CDR2 FYNNEI. The CDR3 loop is CASRGQPNTEAFF. The CDR3 nucleotides read TGTGCCAGCCGGGGACAGCCTAACACTGAAGCTTTCTTT.